This TCR beta chain was identified during a study of blood T cell repertoires in COVID-19. On the study more broadly: Collection of acute and convalescent COVID-19 samples took place in the United States, Italy and Spain. Sources were T cells, B-cell-depleted T cells, or PBMCs; the material itself was cDNA or gDNA.

V lost 5 bases and J lost 2, with 13 bases in between. CDR3 length: 14 amino acids. Germline loops: CDR1 MDHEN, CDR2 SYDVKM. Authors' processing steps: The assay estimated nucleated cells by amplifying reference gene primers. Repertoires were generated with immunoSEQ multiplex PCR, while TCRdb's copy carries only in-frame clones and drops some. The V and J calls and clone size come from that table; D and trimming were worked out from the DNA. The sample shows about 300,000 clones, about 85% of them seen only once. This clonotype was obtained from a human donor in a cohort sampled during active COVID-19. The V gene is TRBV28, the J gene TRBJ2-7; no clear D. Specimen: peripheral blood. The CDR3 protein is CASSAPYYPYEQYF. The CDR3 coding sequence is TGTGCCAGCAGTGCTCCTTACTACCCCTACGAGCAGTACTTC.